This TCR beta chain was profiled in a study of tumor-infiltrating lymphocytes in primary liver carcinoma. Starting material of about 450 ng total RNA yielded TCR beta cDNA via a constant-region primer. Libraries of TCR beta came from three nested multiplex PCR rounds with slightly modified ARM-PCR. Rounds one and two of PCR, each of approximately 11 cycles, were primed with TRBV1-TRBV30 forward primers and a C-beta reverse primer. One entry per CDR3 protein, called by TCRdb with MiXCR from the multiplex PCR reads. The sample shows about 330,000 distinct CDR3 sequences, 65% of them seen only once. In addition to blood RNA drawn from unsorted whole blood, germline DNA was extracted. Germline CDR1 is KGHDR and CDR2 is SFDVKD. This CDR3 is 14 amino acids long. Deletions cut 12 bases from V and 3 bases from J, with 16 bases between.

The clonotype originates from a middle-aged man with primary liver carcinoma and hepatitis B virus infection. The sequenced sample consisted of peripheral blood. The rearrangement joins TRBV24-1 to TRBJ2-2; either TRBD1 or TRBD2 may fit D (5 bases each). CDR3 region: CAAGKQGHTGELFF. The CDR3 DNA is TGTGCCGCTGGTAAGCAGGGACACACCGGGGAGCTGTTTTTT.